A single sample gave rise to the 22 T cell receptor beta chains below, sequenced in a study of CD8+CD57+ T cells in acquired aplastic anemia. CD8+CD57+ cell expansion, shown by flow cytometry, had occurred in the patients selected for sequencing. The study profiled TCR beta VDJ and CDR3 using genomic DNA as template. Each CDR3 protein gets one entry after TCRdb re-called the reads with MiXCR. In the table there are roughly 250,000 distinct CDR3 sequences, less than 85% of which are singletons. The sequenced sample consisted of sorted CD4+, CD8+, or CD8+CD57+ T cells (not recorded which) from PBMCs. The receptors were sampled from a human donor with aplastic anemia.

This clonotype was seen a handful of times. This rearrangement joins TRBV15 to TRBJ1-1; D is unresolved. Germline V gene data show CDR1 as LNHNV and CDR2 as YYDKDF (reference sequence). V was shortened by 4 bases and J by 2 bases, with 8 bases between the two germline ends. The CDR3 contains 13 residues. CDR3 protein: CATSIRSNTEAFF. The CDR3 DNA sequence: TGTGCCACCAGCATACGATCAAACACTGAAGCTTTCTTT.

This clonotype was detected ten times or more. The chain combines TRBV7-3 with TRBJ2-3; 8 bases line up with TRBD2. CDR3 length equals 16 residues. CDR1 is SGHTA, CDR2 FQGTGA, per germline. V lost 0 bases and J lost 11; bases outside the gene matches: 13. CDR3 protein: CASSLTKRGYYNEQYF. CDR3 bases: TGTGCCAGCAGCTTAACGAAGCGGGGGTACTACAATGAGCAGTATTTT.

Note on this clonotype: Its ends do not fully match the called genes, so a read error is possible. The chain carries TRBV9 and TRBJ2-3; tentatively, D is TRBD2 (5 bases). Germline V gene data show CDR1 as SGDLS and CDR2 as YYNGEE. The CDR3 extends over 13 amino acids. CDR3 loop: CASRDGVDSYEQF. For the CDR3, the DNA is TGTGCCAGCAGGGACGGGGTCGACTCTTACGAGCAGTTT. The complete variable domain, with remaining parts taken from reference TRBV9 and TRBJ2-3, reads DSGVTQTPKHLITATGQRVTLRCSPRSGDLSVYWYQQSLDQGLQFLIQYYNGEERAKGNILERFSAQQFPDLHSELNLSSLELGDSALYFCASRDGVDSYEQFGPGTRLTVL.

Comment on this clonotype: It is likely a read error, because the conserved phenylalanine at the end of the CDR3 is missing. The DNA is left out, because the CDR3 cannot be placed on it with certainty; the CDR3 is given as TCRdb lists it. This chain links TRBV9 with TRBJ1-2. Germline CDR1 reads SGDLS; CDR2 reads YYNGEE. The CDR3 length equals 13 residues, ends included. CDR3: CASSAGSDTEYFV.

V and J are TRBV7-3 and TRBJ2-7; tentative D call: TRBD2 (6 bases). The CDR3 length is 16 residues. Germline CDR1 and CDR2: SGHTA and FQGTGA. V was pared by 5 bases and J by 8 bases, with 25 bases between. The DNA for the CDR3 is TGTGCCAGCAGCACCCCGGGAGAGACGACAGAGACGCAGCAGTACGTC. This gives the protein CASSTPGETTETQQYV.

This clonotype was picked up many times. The chain uses TRBV28 and TRBJ2-7; 8 bases are a match to TRBD2. After removal of 6 bases from V and 0 bases from J, the junction contained 7 bases not matched to a gene. The CDR3 covers 15 residues. The V gene's germline CDR1 is MDHEN and CDR2 SYDVKM. The DNA for the CDR3 is TGTGCCAGCAGCCCACTAGCGGAGAGCTCCTACGAGCAGTACGTC. Translating gives CASSPLAESSYEQYV.

This clonotype has just one count. The DNA for the CDR3 is TGTGCCAGCAGCTTAGCGGGCAGGACCGGGGAGACCGTCCTGACTTTC. It is translated as CASSLAGRTGETVLTF. The chain couples TRBV7-6 to TRBJ2-6; TRBD2 might be the D (5 bases). Germline CDR1 SGHVS, CDR2 FNYEAQ. CDR3 length: 16 amino acids. Between the trimmed V and J ends, which lost 0 bases and 12 bases, there was a span of 18 bases.

The rearrangement joins TRBV9 to TRBJ1-6; tentative D call: TRBD1 (5 bases). Trimming took 4 bases from V and 7 from J, leaving 12 bases between them. Germline CDR1 SGDLS, CDR2 YYNGEE. This CDR3 is built from 14 residues. In DNA form, the CDR3 reads TGTGCCAGCAGCTTACGCTGGGGGAATTCACCCCTCCACTTT. This sequence encodes CASSLRWGNSPLHF.

The V gene is TRBV7-9, the J gene TRBJ2-2, with 9 bases lining up with TRBD2. The trim removed 5 bases at V and 11 bases at J, leaving 12 bases unmatched. Germline values: CDR1 SEHNR, CDR2 FQNEAQ (reference sequence). The CDR3 has 15 residues. The CDR3 region has the DNA TGTGCCAGCAGCGGTGAAAGAAGCGGGGGGAGCGAGCTGTTTTTT. Residues: CASSGERSGGSELFF.

The J gene is TRBJ2-7, the V gene TRBV19; the match to TRBD1 covers 9 bases. The junction had 9 bases not matched to a gene; V was cut back by 5 bases and J by 1 base. The germline V gene encodes CDR1 LNHDA and CDR2 SQIVND (reference sequence). The CDR3 runs 16 residues. CDR3 sequence: CASSGTGTALSYEQYV. Written as DNA, the CDR3 is TGTGCCAGTAGTGGGACAGGGACAGCCCTTTCCTACGAGCAGTACGTC.

This chain connects TRBV24-1 to TRBJ2-1; D may be TRBD2 (5 bases). The germline CDR1 and CDR2 sequences are KGHDR and SFDVKD. Trimming pared 10 bases from V and 2 bases from J, leaving 17 bases between. The CDR3 runs 15 residues. The DNA of the CDR3 is TGTGCCACTAGTAACAATAGCGCAGCCTACAATGAGCAGTTCTTC. This sequence encodes CATSNNSAAYNEQFF.

The CDR3 here is CASSLTGCYGAHFF. As DNA, the CDR3 is TGTGCCAGCAGCCTGACGGGGTGCTACGGGGCGCACTTCTTC. This chain links TRBV7-9 with TRBJ2-1; D possibly uses TRBD1 or TRBD2 (5 bases each). The germline V and J ends were trimmed by 5 bases and 16 bases, with 24 bases remaining between them. CDR1 is SEHNR, CDR2 FQNEAQ, per germline (reference sequence). The CDR3 contains 14 residues.

This clonotype was recorded once. Sequence at one end of the junction differs from germline and may be a read error. The rearrangement joins TRBV9 to TRBJ2-3; maybe TRBD2 (6 bases). The CDR3 is made up of 13 amino acids. Germline V lookup: CDR1 SGDLS, CDR2 YYNGEE. DNA of the CDR3: TGTGCCAGCAGCGTCGGGGGAACAAGTACAGATAAGTTT. This translates into CASSVGGTSTDKF.

The V gene is TRBV13, the J gene TRBJ1-2; D remains unclear. V dropped 9 bases and J dropped 1 base, with 18 bases sitting between them. Germline CDR1 reads PRHDT; CDR2 reads FYEKMQ (reference sequence). This CDR3 is 15 amino acids long. Written as DNA, the CDR3 is TGTGCCAGTAGTGATCGTTCGGACGATAACTATGGCTACACCTTC. Its protein is CASSDRSDDNYGYTF.

This rearrangement joins TRBV11-1 to TRBJ2-7; D might be TRBD2 (7 bases). CDR3 length: 18 amino acids. The germline CDR1 and CDR2 sequences are SGHAT and FQDESV (reference sequence). Deletions cut 1 base from V and 1 base from J, with 20 bases between. The CDR3 loop reads CASSLGAGWTALSYEQYV. The CDR3 region has the DNA TGTGCCAGCAGCTTAGGAGCGGGGTGGACAGCCCTTTCCTACGAGCAGTACGTC.

This clonotype appeared once. Sequence at one end of the junction differs from germline and may be a read error. This chain connects TRBV13 to TRBJ2-2; weak D call: TRBD2 (7 bases). CDR3 size: 15 residues. Germline CDR1 is PRHDT and CDR2 is FYEKMQ (reference sequence). CDR3 sequence (DNA): TGTGCCAGCAGCGTAGGGGGGGCGAGCACAGATAAGCTGTTTTTT. This codes for CASSVGGASTDKLFF.

To note about this clonotype: A read error is likely, as this CDR3 ends without the conserved phenylalanine or tryptophan. The genes are TRBV15 and TRBJ2-1; possible D gene TRBD2, 7 bases. Germline values: CDR1 LNHNV, CDR2 YYDKDF (reference sequence). The CDR3 spans 15 residues. In DNA, the CDR3 is TGTGCCAGCAGCCGCGGGGGCCTAGCCTACAATGAGCAGTTCGTC. This encodes CASSRGGLAYNEQFV.

The rearrangement joins TRBV7-7 to TRBJ2-3; D is undetermined. V lost 5 bases to trimming and J lost 0 bases, with 9 bases between them. CDR3 length: 14 residues. The germline V gene encodes CDR1 SSHAT and CDR2 FNYEAQ (reference sequence). The CDR3 loop is CASSLDSSTDTQYF. The CDR3 nucleotides read TGTGCCAGCAGCCTTGATTCTAGCACAGATACGCAGTATTTT.

The J gene is TRBJ2-1, the V gene TRBV11-1; TRBD1 might be the D (6 bases). With 3 bases removed from V and 1 base from J, the gap between germline ends came to 10 bases. This CDR3 contains 15 residues. Germline CDR1 and CDR2: SGHAT and FQDESV (reference sequence). CDR3 sequence (DNA): TGTGCCAGCAGCTTCAGGGGAGCGTCCTACAATGAGCAGTTCTTC. Translation: CASSFRGASYNEQFF.

This chain joins TRBV11-3 and TRBJ1-6; tentative D call: TRBD1 (5 bases). V lost 3 bases, J lost 2 bases, and 11 bases lay in between. This CDR3 is built from 16 residues. From germline, CDR1 is SGHNT and CDR2 YENEEA. The CDR3: CASSLERDAYNSPLHF. The CDR3 coding sequence is TGTGCCAGCAGCTTGGAGAGGGACGCCTATAATTCACCCCTCCACTTT.

This clonotype has only a few counts. The chain employs TRBV10-3 and TRBJ2-6; the D gene could be TRBD1 or TRBD2 (5 bases each). With 6 bases removed from V and 4 bases from J, the gap between germline ends came to 19 bases. The CDR3 consists of 17 residues. The germline V gene has CDR1 ENHRY and CDR2 SYGVKD. The CDR3: CAIRELRGRTGANVLTF. In DNA, the CDR3 is TGTGCCATCAGGGAACTTAGGGGACGGACCGGGGCCAACGTCCTGACTTTC.

Concerning this clonotype itself: An end of the junction does not agree with germline; a read error may underlie this. The chain joins TRBV19 to TRBJ2-1; tentative D call: TRBD2 (5 bases). CDR3 length: 15 residues. Germline V lookup: CDR1 LNHDA, CDR2 SQIVND (reference sequence). The CDR3 loop reads CASSIPSGVCNTQFF. The CDR3 DNA reads TGTGCCAGTAGTATACCCTCCGGGGTGTGCAACACCCAATTCTTT.